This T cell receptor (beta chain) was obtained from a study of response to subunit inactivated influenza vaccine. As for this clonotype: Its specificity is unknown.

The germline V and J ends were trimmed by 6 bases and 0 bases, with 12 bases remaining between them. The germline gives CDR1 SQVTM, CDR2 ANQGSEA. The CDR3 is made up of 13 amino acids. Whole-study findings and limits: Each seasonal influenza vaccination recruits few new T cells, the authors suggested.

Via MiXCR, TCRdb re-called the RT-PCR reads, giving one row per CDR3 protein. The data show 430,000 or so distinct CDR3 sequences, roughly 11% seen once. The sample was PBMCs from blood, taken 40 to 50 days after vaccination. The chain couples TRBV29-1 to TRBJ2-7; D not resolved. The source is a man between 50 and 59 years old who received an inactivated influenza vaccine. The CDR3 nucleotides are TGCAGCGTATTATCACCGAGCTCCTACGAGCAGTACTTC. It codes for CSVLSPSSYEQYF.